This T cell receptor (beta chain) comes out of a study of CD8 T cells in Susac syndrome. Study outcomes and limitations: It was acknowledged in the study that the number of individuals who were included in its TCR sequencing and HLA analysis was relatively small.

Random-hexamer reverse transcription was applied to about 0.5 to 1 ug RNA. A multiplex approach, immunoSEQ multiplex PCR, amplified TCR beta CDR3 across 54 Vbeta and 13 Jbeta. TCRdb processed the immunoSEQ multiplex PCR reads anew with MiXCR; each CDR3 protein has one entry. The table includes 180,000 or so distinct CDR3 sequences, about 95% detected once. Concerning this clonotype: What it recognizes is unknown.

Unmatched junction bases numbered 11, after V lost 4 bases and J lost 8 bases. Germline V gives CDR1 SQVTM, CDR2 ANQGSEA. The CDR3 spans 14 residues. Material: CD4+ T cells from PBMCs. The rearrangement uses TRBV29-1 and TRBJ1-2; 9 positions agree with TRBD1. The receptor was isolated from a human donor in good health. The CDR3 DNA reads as TGCAGCGTTGGGGGACAGGGCCACGCCAAAGGCTACACCTTC. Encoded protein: CSVGGQGHAKGYTF.